Listed below are T cell receptor beta chains from one sample, sequenced in a study of cytomegalovirus exposure and HLA in healthy donors. The data were produced by immunoSEQ multiplex PCR, yet TCRdb's version contains in-frame clones alone and is incomplete. The sample includes 100,000 to 150,000 clones, more than 8% seen only once; the top ten take 5.5%. The specimen sequenced was PBMCs. The receptor source for this set is a man aged 40-55 years in good health and CMV-seronegative. The CDR3 runs from the conserved cysteine through the conserved F or W. A D gene is named only where the DNA matches it firmly. Clone size is stated in some rows and not others, as once, few, many or a class when expanded.

TRBJ2-5 TRBD2 TRBV7-2 few TGTGCCAGCAGCTTGAGTAGCGGGGTCCAAGAGACCCAGTACTTC CASSLSSGVQETQYF
TRBJ2-7 NA TRBV6-5 few TGTGCCAGCAGTCGATCTAAATTCTACGAGCAGTACTTC CASSRSKFYEQYF
TRBJ2-3 NA TRBV20-1 few TGCAGTGCTAGATGGCTTAATACGCAGTATTTT CSARWLNTQYF
TRBJ2-1 TRBD2 TRBV10-1 NA TGCGCCAGCAGTGAAACGGGGGGGGACAATGAGCAGTTCTTC CASSETGGDNEQFF
TRBJ2-5 TRBD1 TRBV2 NA TGTGCCAGCAGTGAAGACAGGGGGTGGGAGACCCAGTACTTC CASSEDRGWETQYF
TRBJ2-6 NA TRBV10-3 few TGTGCCTCCAACTCTGGGGCCAACGTCCTGACTTTC CASNSGANVLTF
TRBJ2-6 TRBD2 TRBV7-9 few TGTGCCAGCAGCTTAGGCGGGAGGTCTGGGGCCAACGTCCTGACTTTC CASSLGGRSGANVLTF
TRBJ1-3 NA TRBV18 NA TGTGCCAGCTCACCGTTACAGGGCTCTGGAAACACCATATATTTT CASSPLQGSGNTIYF
TRBJ2-3 NA TRBV5-5 NA TGTGCCAGCAGCTTGAGGGGTGAGGTAGATACGCAGTATTTT CASSLRGEVDTQYF
TRBJ2-6 TRBD2 TRBV9 few TGTGCCAGCAGCCCACCGACTAGCGGGGGACCTGGGGGGGCCAACGTCCTGACTTTC CASSPPTSGGPGGANVLTF
TRBJ1-5 NA TRBV19 NA TGTGCCAGTAGCTCTGACAGATATAGCAATCAGCCCCAGCATTTT CASSSDRYSNQPQHF
TRBJ1-4 NA TRBV6-6 few TGTGCCAGCAGCAGGATTGCTAATGAAAAACTGTTTTTT CASSRIANEKLFF
TRBJ1-2 NA TRBV28 few TGTGCCAGCAGGACAGGATACAACTATGGCTACACCTTC CASRTGYNYGYTF
TRBJ2-1 NA TRBV11-3 NA TGTGCCAGCAGCTTACGGGGGGCCCTAAATGAGCAGTTCTTC CASSLRGALNEQFF
TRBJ1-1 NA TRBV27 few TGTGCCAGCAGTTTAACCGGACTCACTGAAGCTTTCTTT CASSLTGLTEAFF
TRBJ2-1 NA TRBV4-1 NA TGCGCCAGCAGCCAAGTAGGAGCATCCGATGAGCAGTTCTTC CASSQVGASDEQFF
TRBJ2-7 TRBD1 TRBV7-9 few TGTGCCAGCAGCACGACAACAGGGGGCTATTATGAGCAGTACTTC CASSTTTGGYYEQYF
TRBJ2-3 NA TRBV9 few TGTGCCAGCAGCGTATCAGGGGCCGACACAGATACGCAGTATTTT CASSVSGADTDTQYF
TRBJ1-1 TRBD1 TRBV6-5 few TGTGCCAGCAGACAGGGACAGGAGGGAAACACTGAAGCTTTCTTT CASRQGQEGNTEAFF
TRBJ2-3 TRBD2 TRBV5-6 few TGTGCCAGCAGCATTAGCGGGGGTCTCTCAGATACGCAGTATTTT CASSISGGLSDTQYF
TRBJ1-2 TRBD1 TRBV7-9 few TGTGCCAGCAGCCTCCTACAGGGGATCTATGGCTACACCTTC CASSLLQGIYGYTF
TRBJ1-1 NA TRBV30 NA TGTGCCTGGAGACAGAGGGAGAACACTGAAGCTTTCTTT CAWRQRENTEAFF
TRBJ2-7 TRBD1 TRBV5-6 NA TGTGCCAGCAGCTTGGGGACAGGCCCCTACGAGCAGTACTTC CASSLGTGPYEQYF
TRBJ1-1 TRBD1 TRBV6-4 many TGTGCCAGCAGTAGACAGGGGGGGATGAACACTGAAGCTTTCTTT CASSRQGGMNTEAFF
TRBJ2-3 TRBD2 TRBV11-3 NA TGTGCCAGCAGCTTAACGACTAGCGTCAGCACAGATACGCAGTATTTT CASSLTTSVSTDTQYF
TRBJ1-3 TRBD1 TRBV11-2 few TGTGCCAGCAGACTTGACAGGGCCCTAAACACCATATATTTT CASRLDRALNTIYF
TRBJ1-2 NA TRBV2 NA TGTGCCAGCAGTGAAGGGGCAGCCCGAAACTATGGCTACACCTTC CASSEGAARNYGYTF
TRBJ1-3 NA TRBV7-9 NA TGTGCCAGCAGCTTACACCTCACATCTGGAAACACCATATATTTT CASSLHLTSGNTIYF
TRBJ2-3 NA TRBV30 NA TGTGCCTGGAGTGTCAGGGCCTTCACAGATACGCAGTATTTT CAWSVRAFTDTQYF
TRBJ2-5 NA TRBV5-1 few TGCGCCAGCAGCTTTACAGGACGAGAAGAGACCCAGTACTTC CASSFTGREETQYF
TRBJ1-4 NA TRBV5-1 NA TGCGCCAGCAGCTTCGAGAGGGCCCTTGGTGAAAAACTGTTTTTT CASSFERALGEKLFF